This TCR beta chain was sequenced during a study of blood T cell repertoires in COVID-19. Across the whole study: Both acute and convalescent COVID-19 samples were obtained from the United States, Italy and Spain. Sources were T cells, B-cell-depleted T cells, or PBMCs; the material itself was cDNA or gDNA.

Original handling: From reference gene primer amplification, estimates of nucleated cell counts were derived. Generated by immunoSEQ multiplex PCR, the TCRdb table keeps only in-frame clones and is missing some. From that table come the V and J calls and clone size; the DNA was used to work out D and trimming. This table has tens of thousands of clones, about 86% appearing once. Germline CDR1 is MNHEY and CDR2 is SMNVEV (reference sequence). Trimming removed 2 bases at V and 2 bases at J, with 33 bases between. This CDR3 is 22 amino acids long. The receptor was isolated from a human donor in a cohort sampled during active COVID-19. What was sequenced was peripheral blood. V gene TRBV27 combines with J gene TRBJ2-5, with TRBD2 as a possible D gene (6 bases). For the CDR3, the DNA is TGTGCCAGCAGTTTAGTTGGGCCGGAGTTCGGGTGGCCAGGAGGGGAGCAAGAGACCCAGTACTTC. Its translation is CASSLVGPEFGWPGGEQETQYF.